This entry is about one TCR beta chain. The sample originates from a study of tumour-infiltrating T cells in Burkitt lymphoma. Study at large: Overall and progression-free survival were predicted by productive clonality.

The CDR3 covers 17 residues. The J segment lost 8 bases and the V segment lost 1 base, leaving 11 bases of the junction unmatched. The V gene's germline CDR1 is MDHEN and CDR2 SYDVKM. TCRdb's table, derived via immunoSEQ multiplex PCR, lists solely in-frame clones and lacks some. The sample lists about 260 clones, more than 15% seen once, with 50% to 70% in the top ten. The chain recombines TRBV28 with TRBJ2-1; 10 bases match TRBD2. Specimen: tumor tissue from a relapse. The TCR comes from a human donor with relapsed Burkitt lymphoma. The CDR3 is CASSLSPSGGVYDEQFF. CDR3 nucleotides: TGTGCCAGCAGTTTATCCCCGAGCGGGGGGGTTTACGATGAGCAGTTCTTC.